What follows describes a single T cell receptor beta chain. Clones were sequenced by immunoSEQ multiplex PCR, and TCRdb holds only the in-frame ones, with some missing. Altogether about 220,000 clones are present, roughly 89% being singletons, with the ten largest covering 2.2%. The data belong to a study of blood T cell repertoires in COVID-19. At the level of the study: The study drew acute and convalescent COVID-19 samples from the United States, Italy and Spain.

The CDR3 has 15 residues. Trimming took off 6 bases at V and 1 base at J, with 15 bases between the two ends. Germline CDR1 and CDR2: MDHEN and SYDVKM. The J gene is TRBJ1-1, the V gene TRBV28; D perhaps matches TRBD1 (6 bases). Sequenced input: peripheral blood. The receptor's source is a man younger than 40 who had recovered from COVID-19. This CDR3 is CASRPPGGKNTEAFF. Written as DNA, the CDR3 is TGTGCCAGCAGACCGCCGGGGGGCAAGAACACTGAAGCTTTCTTT.